What follows are 14 T cell receptor beta chains derived from one specimen sequenced in a study of post-analysis software for immune sequencing data. Points from the study as a whole: Higher frequency in patients than in controls was seen for about 5 TRBV segments, with TRBV5-6, TRBV5-1 and TRBV20-1 among them.

These receptors' targets are unknown. Incorporated into the TCR beta cDNA libraries were unique molecular identifiers, which served to reduce PCR and sequencing biases. TCRdb re-analysed the PCR reads in MiXCR, keeping a single row per CDR3 protein. Of approximately 360,000 distinct CDR3 sequences listed, roughly 36% were seen once; the top ten hold about an eighth. The material sequenced was blood. Every receptor here comes from a girl aged 10 to 17 with multiple sclerosis.

This clonotype was counted between two and nine times. The gene calls are TRBV12-3 or TRBV12-4 and TRBJ2-3; weak D call: TRBD2 (5 bases). V dropped 1 base and J dropped 3 bases, with 11 bases sitting between them. This CDR3 is 15 amino acids long. As DNA, the CDR3 is TGTGCCAGCAGTTTAGAGCGAACGGGGACAGATACGCAGTATTTT. It is translated as CASSLERTGTDTQYF.

This sequence joins TRBV27 and TRBJ1-2; 7 positions match TRBD1. The germline V gene encodes CDR1 MNHEY and CDR2 SMNVEV (reference sequence). The CDR3 has 15 amino acids. V was pared by 6 bases and J by 4 bases, with 11 bases of the junction left unmatched. CDR3 DNA sequence: TGTGCCAGCAGGCCGCCCGGGACAGATTTCTATGGCTACACCTTC. It is translated as CASRPPGTDFYGYTF.

V usage is TRBV11-2 and J usage is TRBJ2-1; D is perhaps TRBD1 (5 bases). Germline V lookup: CDR1 SGHAT, CDR2 FQNNGV. V shed 1 base and J shed 2 bases, with 15 bases lying between them. This CDR3 is 17 amino acids long. In DNA, the CDR3 is TGTGCCAGCAGCTTAGCCCCTCCAGGGTTTACCTACAATGAGCAGTTCTTC. Its protein product is CASSLAPPGFTYNEQFF.

The V gene is TRBV6-5, the J gene TRBJ1-1; TRBD1 agrees at 8 bases. The junction had 6 bases not matched to a gene; V was cut back by 0 bases and J by 3 bases. The CDR3 sequence is 16 residues long. The germline gives CDR1 MNHEY, CDR2 SVGAGI. CDR3 region: CASSYSSDRGYTEAFF. Written as DNA, the CDR3 is TGTGCCAGCAGTTACTCATCCGACAGGGGATACACTGAAGCTTTCTTT.

This chain links TRBV20-1 with TRBJ2-3; possibly TRBD1 or TRBD2 for D (5 bases each). Germline assignment: CDR1 DFQATT and CDR2 SNEGSKA (reference sequence). This CDR3 is built from 13 residues. Trimming took off 3 bases at V and 4 bases at J, with 11 bases between the two ends. In DNA form, the CDR3 reads TGCAGTGCTAGCGGGGACGTCGCAGATACGCAGTATTTT. This encodes CSASGDVADTQYF.

This clonotype was observed a handful of times. This chain connects TRBV20-1 to TRBJ2-5; TRBD2 is a possible D gene (6 bases). The CDR3 contains 12 residues. The germline V gene has CDR1 DFQATT and CDR2 SNEGSKA (reference sequence). Between the trimmed V and J ends, which lost 6 bases and 5 bases, there was a span of 13 bases. CDR3 sequence (DNA): TGCAGTGCCCCGACTAGTCTGGAGACCCAGTACTTC. It is translated as CSAPTSLETQYF.

The chain joins TRBV20-1 to TRBJ2-4, with TRBD1 identical over 7 bases. The CDR3 covers 13 residues. Trimming took 2 bases from V and 8 from J; bases not matched to a gene: 6. Germline V gives CDR1 DFQATT, CDR2 SNEGSKA (reference sequence). The DNA for the CDR3 is TGCAGTGCTAGAATATCAGGACAGGACATTCAGTACTTC. Amino acids: CSARISGQDIQYF.

A few counts support this clonotype. The chain links TRBV7-8 to TRBJ2-1, with TRBD1 matching 7 bases. CDR3 size: 14 residues. The trim removed 3 bases at V and 6 bases at J, leaving 5 bases unmatched. Germline-derived CDR1 and CDR2 are SGHVS and FQNEAQ. CDR3 sequence: CASSFSGQLNEQFF. DNA of the CDR3: TGTGCCAGCAGCTTTTCGGGACAGCTCAATGAGCAGTTCTTC.

The chain employs TRBV27 and TRBJ2-3; no definite D call. V lost 1 base, J lost 4 bases, and 9 bases lay in between. Germline loops: CDR1 MNHEY, CDR2 SMNVEV (reference sequence). The CDR3 sequence is 14 residues long. The CDR3 here is CASSLYFFADTQYF. In DNA form, the CDR3 reads TGTGCCAGCAGTTTATACTTTTTTGCAGATACGCAGTATTTT.

This clonotype has a handful of counts. The V call is TRBV10-1, the J call TRBJ2-7, with D maybe TRBD1 (6 bases). V lost 2 bases and J lost 1, with 12 bases in between. Germline values: CDR1 WNHNN, CDR2 SYGVQD (reference sequence). CDR3 length: 15 amino acids. The CDR3 sequence is CASSERRTESYEQYF. The CDR3 nucleotides read TGCGCCAGCAGTGAGAGGAGGACAGAGTCCTACGAGCAGTACTTC.

The chain carries TRBV12-3 or TRBV12-4 and TRBJ2-7; 9 nucleotides line up with TRBD1. This CDR3 has 16 residues. The ends lost 5 bases at V and 0 bases at J; junction bases unmatched: 8. Here the CDR3 DNA reads TGTGCCAGCAGTCGAACGGACAGGGGACGCTCCTACGAGCAGTACTTC. It is translated as CASSRTDRGRSYEQYF.

This clonotype was observed many times. V is TRBV7-9 and J is TRBJ2-7; D possibly corresponds to TRBD2 (7 bases). CDR1 and CDR2 from the germline V gene are SEHNR and FQNEAQ (reference sequence). V was cut by 5 bases and J by 4 bases, with 12 bases left in between. This CDR3 is 13 amino acids long. For the CDR3, the DNA is TGTGCCAGCAGCCCTAGGGGGGGGTACGAGCAGTACTTC. Protein product: CASSPRGGYEQYF.

V gene TRBV5-1 combines with J gene TRBJ2-5; possible D gene TRBD2, 6 bases. The CDR3 runs to 15 residues. With 4 bases removed from V and 7 bases from J, the gap between germline ends came to 20 bases. The germline gives CDR1 SGHRS, CDR2 YFSETQ. The CDR3 loop is CASSHRLVGRATQYF. CDR3 coding DNA: TGCGCCAGCAGCCACCGACTAGTCGGACGTGCGACCCAGTACTTC. The full variable domain, its missing parts supplied by reference TRBV5-1 and TRBJ2-5, is KAGVTQTPRYLIKTRGQQVTLSCSPISGHRSVSWYQQTPGQGLQFLFEYFSETQRNKGNFPGRFSGRQFSNSRSEMNVSTLELGDSALYLCASSHRLVGRATQYFGPGTRLLVL.

The CDR3 region is CASSFGGNDDEQYF. The CDR3 DNA is TGTGCCAGCAGCTTCGGCGGCAACGATGACGAGCAGTACTTC. The chain recombines TRBV7-9 with TRBJ2-4; D is unresolved. The J call may be faulty, since TRBJ2-7 better matches the DNA end. Germline CDR1 and CDR2: SEHNR and FQNEAQ (reference sequence). The CDR3 is 14 amino acids.